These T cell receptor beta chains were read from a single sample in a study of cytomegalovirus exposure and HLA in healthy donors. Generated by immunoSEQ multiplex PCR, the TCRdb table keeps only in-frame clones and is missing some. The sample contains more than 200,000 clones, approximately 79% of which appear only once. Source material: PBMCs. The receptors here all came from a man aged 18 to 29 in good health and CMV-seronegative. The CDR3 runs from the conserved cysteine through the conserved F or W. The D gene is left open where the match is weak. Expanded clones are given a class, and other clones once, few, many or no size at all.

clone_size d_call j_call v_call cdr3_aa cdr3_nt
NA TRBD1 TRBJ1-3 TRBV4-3 CASSQDRVAGNTIYF TGCGCCAGCAGCCAGGACAGGGTAGCTGGAAACACCATATATTTT
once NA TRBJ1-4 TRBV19 CASLPGSGGKLFF TGTGCCAGTTTGCCGGGGAGTGGTGGAAAACTGTTTTTT
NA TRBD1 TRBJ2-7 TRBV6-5 CASTSTGGYVEQYF TGTGCCAGCACCTCTACAGGGGGCTATGTCGAGCAGTACTTC
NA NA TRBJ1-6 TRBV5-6 CASSLWRQGHSPLHF TGTGCCAGCAGCTTGTGGCGGCAGGGCCATTCACCCCTCCACTTT
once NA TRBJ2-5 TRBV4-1 CASSQAFQGYQETQYF TGCGCCAGCAGCCAAGCATTCCAGGGATATCAAGAGACCCAGTACTTC
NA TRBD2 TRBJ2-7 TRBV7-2 CASSPVGTSGRPVYEQYF TGTGCCAGCAGCCCAGTGGGGACTAGCGGGAGACCTGTCTACGAGCAGTACTTC
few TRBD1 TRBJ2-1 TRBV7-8 CASSSGTGNNEQFF TGTGCCAGCAGCTCGGGGACAGGGAACAATGAGCAGTTCTTC
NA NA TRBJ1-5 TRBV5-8 CASSFRRERPDQPQHF TGTGCCAGCAGCTTTCGACGGGAGCGCCCAGATCAGCCCCAGCATTTT
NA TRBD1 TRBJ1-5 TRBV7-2 CASSLGQGTQPQHF TGTGCCAGCAGCTTAGGACAGGGGACCCAGCCCCAGCATTTT
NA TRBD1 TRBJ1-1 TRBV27 CASSRDPGTGGTEAFF TGTGCCAGCAGTAGAGATCCCGGGACAGGGGGTACTGAAGCTTTCTTT
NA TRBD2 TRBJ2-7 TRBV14 CASSLGLAGAYEQYF TGTGCCAGCAGCCTAGGACTAGCGGGAGCGTACGAGCAGTACTTC
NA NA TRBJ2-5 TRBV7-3 CASSLGGAQETQYF TGTGCCAGCAGTCTAGGGGGGGCCCAAGAGACCCAGTACTTC
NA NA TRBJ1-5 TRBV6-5 CASSYWSGDNQPQHF TGTGCCAGCAGTTACTGGTCAGGGGACAATCAGCCCCAGCATTTT
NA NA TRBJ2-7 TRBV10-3 CAISGEGGDYEQYF TGTGCCATCAGTGGAGAGGGGGGGGATTACGAGCAGTACTTC
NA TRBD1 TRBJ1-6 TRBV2 CASSVPGGGSYNSPLHF TGTGCCAGCAGTGTTCCAGGGGGCGGCTCCTATAATTCACCCCTCCACTTT
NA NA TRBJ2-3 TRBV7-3 CASSLGLGTRTDTQYF TGTGCCAGCAGCTTAGGGCTGGGTACCCGCACAGATACGCAGTATTTT
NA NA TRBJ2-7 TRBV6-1 CASSGAQGIMGRASYEQYF TGTGCCAGCAGTGGGGCCCAGGGTATTATGGGCAGGGCGTCCTACGAGCAGTACTTC
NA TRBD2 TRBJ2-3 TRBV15 CATSQGWLAGGSTDTQYF TGTGCCACCAGCCAGGGATGGCTAGCGGGGGGTAGCACAGATACGCAGTATTTT
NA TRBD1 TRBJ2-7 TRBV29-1 CSVRTGNYEQYF TGCAGCGTTCGGACAGGGAACTACGAGCAGTACTTC
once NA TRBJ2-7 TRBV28 CASSSFFSGSSYEQYF TGTGCCAGCAGTTCGTTTTTTAGCGGAAGCTCCTACGAGCAGTACTTC
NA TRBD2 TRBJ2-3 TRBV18 CASSPPGLAGVTDTQYF TGTGCCAGCTCACCACCGGGACTAGCGGGCGTTACAGATACGCAGTATTTT
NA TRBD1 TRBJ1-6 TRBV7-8 CASRTNRGPSPLHF TGTGCCAGCAGGACTAACAGGGGGCCTTCACCCCTCCACTTT
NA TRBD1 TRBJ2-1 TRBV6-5 CASSWRQGGYNEQFF TGTGCCAGCAGTTGGAGACAGGGGGGCTACAATGAGCAGTTCTTC
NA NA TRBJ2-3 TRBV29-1 CSVVGGFTDTQYF TGCAGCGTTGTTGGAGGGTTTACAGATACGCAGTATTTT
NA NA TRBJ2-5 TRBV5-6 CASSLAETQYF TGTGCCAGCAGCTTGGCGGAGACCCAGTACTTC
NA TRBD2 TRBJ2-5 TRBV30 CAWTAGGPETQYF TGTGCCTGGACGGCGGGGGGGCCAGAGACCCAGTACTTC
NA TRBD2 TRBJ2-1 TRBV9 CASSVAAGGPDEQFF TGTGCCAGCAGCGTAGCGGCGGGGGGGCCGGATGAGCAGTTCTTC
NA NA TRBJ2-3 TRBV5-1 CASSLESGSTDTQYF TGCGCCAGCAGCTTGGAAAGCGGGAGCACAGATACGCAGTATTTT
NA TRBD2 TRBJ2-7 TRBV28 CASRGGLAGYEQYF TGTGCCAGCAGGGGCGGACTAGCGGGCTACGAGCAGTACTTC
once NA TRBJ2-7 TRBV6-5 CASSYGQGNEQYF TGTGCCAGCAGTTATGGGCAGGGCAACGAGCAGTACTTC
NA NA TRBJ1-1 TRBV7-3 CASSLSGGSEAFF TGTGCCAGCAGCTTATCCGGGGGTTCTGAAGCTTTCTTT
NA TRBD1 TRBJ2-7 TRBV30 CAWTLGTATYKQYF TGTGCCTGGACGCTCGGGACAGCCACCTACAAGCAGTACTTC
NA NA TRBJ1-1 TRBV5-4 CASSLAGKSGNTEAFF TGTGCCAGCAGCTTGGCAGGGAAATCGGGTAACACTGAAGCTTTCTTT
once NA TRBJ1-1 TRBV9 CASSSHLSGAEAFF TGTGCCAGCAGCTCACACCTTTCGGGGGCTGAAGCTTTCTTT
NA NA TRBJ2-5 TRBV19 CASSAPAETQYF TGTGCCAGTAGTGCCCCCGCGGAGACCCAGTACTTC
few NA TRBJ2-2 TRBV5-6 CASTTGGGYAGELFF TGTGCCAGCACTACCGGAGGAGGTTACGCCGGGGAGCTGTTTTTT
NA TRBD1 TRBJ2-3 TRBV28 CASSSPGQGTDTQYF TGTGCCAGCAGTTCCCCGGGACAGGGCACAGATACGCAGTATTTT
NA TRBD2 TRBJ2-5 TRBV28 CASSFSSIDAGGTQETQYF TGTGCCAGCAGTTTTTCGTCTATCGATGCGGGAGGGACCCAAGAGACCCAGTACTTC
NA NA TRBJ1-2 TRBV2 CASRTVEQDTYGYTF TGTGCCAGCAGGACCGTGGAACAGGACACTTATGGCTACACCTTC
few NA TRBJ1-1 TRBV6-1 CASSEGQQGEAFF TGTGCCAGCAGTGAAGGTCAACAGGGCGAAGCTTTCTTT
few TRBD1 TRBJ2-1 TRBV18 CASSPRGQGALNEQFF TGTGCCAGCTCACCAAGGGGACAGGGGGCCCTCAATGAGCAGTTCTTC
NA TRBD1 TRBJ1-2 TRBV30 CAWSPPGQGWGYTF TGTGCCTGGTCACCTCCGGGACAGGGTTGGGGCTACACCTTC
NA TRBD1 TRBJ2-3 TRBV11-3 CASSFIRGRTDTQYF TGTGCCAGCAGCTTTATTAGGGGGCGAACAGATACGCAGTATTTT
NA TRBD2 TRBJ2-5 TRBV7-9 CSSSTGTSGETQYF TGTTCCAGCAGCACCGGGACTAGCGGTGAGACCCAGTACTTC
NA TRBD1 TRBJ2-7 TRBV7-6 CASSLDGTGGFYEQYF TGTGCCAGCAGCTTAGACGGGACAGGGGGGTTCTACGAGCAGTACTTC
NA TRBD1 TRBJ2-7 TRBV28 CASSPGQGVAYEQYF TGTGCCAGCAGCCCCGGTCAGGGGGTGGCCTACGAGCAGTACTTC
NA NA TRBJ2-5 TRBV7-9 CASSSPDRGGETQYF TGTGCCAGCAGCTCACCCGACAGGGGAGGGGAGACCCAGTACTTC
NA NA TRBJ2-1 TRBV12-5 CASGLTGDEQFF TGTGCTAGTGGTTTGACCGGGGATGAGCAGTTCTTC
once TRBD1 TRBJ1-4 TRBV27 CASRGQGNEKLFF TGTGCCAGCAGAGGACAGGGGAATGAAAAACTGTTTTTT
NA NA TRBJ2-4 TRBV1 CTSSQGAGRAKNIQYF TGCACCAGCAGCCAGGGAGCGGGACGGGCCAAAAACATTCAGTACTTC
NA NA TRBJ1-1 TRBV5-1 CASSSNRNLMNTEAFF TGCGCCAGCAGCTCCAACAGGAATCTCATGAACACTGAAGCTTTCTTT
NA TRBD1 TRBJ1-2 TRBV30 CAWSSDRGAYGYTF TGTGCCTGGAGTTCTGACAGGGGCGCATATGGCTACACCTTC
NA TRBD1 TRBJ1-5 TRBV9 CASSVGDRGSQPQHF TGTGCCAGCAGCGTAGGAGACAGGGGGAGTCAGCCCCAGCATTTT
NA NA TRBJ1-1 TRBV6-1 CASPADLNTEAFF TGTGCCTCCCCCGCGGATTTAAACACTGAAGCTTTCTTT
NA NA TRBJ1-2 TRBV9 CASSVNQGSGYTF TGTGCCAGCAGCGTAAACCAGGGGAGCGGCTACACCTTC
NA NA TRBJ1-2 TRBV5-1 CASSWGLGGEIYTF TGCGCCAGCAGCTGGGGGTTGGGAGGTGAAATCTACACCTTC
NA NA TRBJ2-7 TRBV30 CAWSPSGRSYEQYF TGTGCCTGGAGTCCATCGGGGAGATCATACGAGCAGTACTTC